Each of the 9 T cell receptor beta chains below was sequenced from the same sample in a study of blood T cell repertoires in COVID-19. Data came from immunoSEQ multiplex PCR; TCRdb stores just in-frame clones and leaves some out. The repertoire includes about 120,000 clones, around 81% of them detected once, and 2.3% sits in the top ten. The source material was peripheral blood. The receptors originated from a man aged 65 to 85 with acute or convalescent COVID-19.

This chain joins TRBV18 and TRBJ2-7; 9 bases match TRBD2. The CDR3 is 15 residues long. V was pared by 0 bases and J by 2 bases, with 2 bases of the junction left unmatched. Germline lookup yields CDR1 KGHSH and CDR2 LQKENI. The CDR3 region has the DNA TGTGCCAGCTCACCACCTGCGGGGGGGACCTACGAGCAGTACTTC. Amino acid sequence: CASSPPAGGTYEQYF.

The chain is built from TRBV20-1 and TRBJ1-1; D is uncertain. This CDR3 contains 11 residues. Germline V lookup: CDR1 DFQATT, CDR2 SNEGSKA (reference sequence). The V end lost 7 bases, the J end lost 5 bases, and 11 bases lay between the germline ends. CDR3 sequence (DNA): TGCAGTGTCAGAAGCGGGACTGAAGCTTTCTTT. Its protein product is CSVRSGTEAFF.

Only a few counts were recorded for this clone. The chain couples TRBV4-1 to TRBJ1-2; weak D call: TRBD1 (6 bases). Trimming took off 2 bases at V and 2 bases at J, with 12 bases between the two ends. CDR1 is MGHRA and CDR2 is YSYEKL in the germline V gene. The CDR3 spans 15 residues. This chain's CDR3 is CASSQTGTLNYGYTF. As DNA, the CDR3 is TGCGCCAGCAGCCAAACCGGGACACTGAACTATGGCTACACCTTC.

The chain recombines TRBV15 with TRBJ1-5; D is ambiguous. V was trimmed by 1 base and J by 9 bases, leaving 10 bases between them. Germline V gene lookup returns CDR1 LNHNV and CDR2 YYDKDF (reference sequence). The CDR3 has 13 amino acids. The CDR3 protein is CATSRGRQGPQHF. The CDR3 DNA reads TGTGCCACCAGCAGAGGGCGACAAGGGCCCCAGCATTTT.

J is TRBJ2-5 and V is TRBV7-2, with D possibly matching TRBD1 (6 bases). This CDR3 region has 14 residues. Trimming shortened V by 5 bases and J by 5 bases, and 15 bases separated the two germline ends. Per the germline V gene, CDR1 is SGHTA and CDR2 is FQGNSA. The CDR3 nucleotides read TGTGCCAGCAGCCCCCTAGCCCAGGGGGAGACCCAGTACTTC. Translated: CASSPLAQGETQYF.

This clone was found a few times. The chain links TRBV7-9 to TRBJ2-7; 7 nucleotides match TRBD1. Germline V gives CDR1 SEHNR, CDR2 FQNEAQ (reference sequence). V was clipped by 3 bases and J by 5 bases; unmatched bases: 10. The CDR3 length is 15 residues. The CDR3 loop is CASSFYRQGGDEQYF. CDR3 DNA: TGTGCCAGCAGCTTTTACCGACAGGGCGGCGACGAGCAGTACTTC.

The chain couples TRBV5-6 to TRBJ2-1, with a possible D match to TRBD2 (7 bases). The length of the CDR3 is 16 residues. CDR1 is SGHDT, CDR2 YYEEEE, per germline. V was pared by 0 bases and J by 1 base, with 11 bases between. Written as DNA, the CDR3 is TGTGCCAGCAGCTTGGAGGGGGGGCGATCCTACAATGAGCAGTTCTTC. Amino acids: CASSLEGGRSYNEQFF.

The chain joins TRBV5-1 to TRBJ2-1, with TRBD2 matching over 8 bases. The germline V gene encodes CDR1 SGHRS and CDR2 YFSETQ. V dropped 1 base and J dropped 0; count of bases not matched to a gene: 15. The CDR3 extends over 20 amino acids. CDR3: CASSLRGGGPIRSSYNEQFF. Written as DNA, the CDR3 is TGCGCCAGCAGCTTGAGAGGCGGGGGGCCTATTAGGAGCTCCTACAATGAGCAGTTCTTC.

The chain has TRBV5-1 and TRBJ2-7; weak D call: TRBD1 (5 bases). Germline V lookup: CDR1 SGHRS, CDR2 YFSETQ. Trimming took 5 bases from V and 2 from J, leaving 14 bases between them. The CDR3 sequence is 14 residues long. CDR3 region: CASRGAVGAYEQYF. As DNA, the CDR3 is TGCGCCAGCAGAGGCGCAGTAGGGGCCTACGAGCAGTACTTC.